Each of the 5 T cell receptor beta chains below was sequenced from the same sample in a study of cytomegalovirus exposure and HLA in healthy donors. With 60 Vbeta and 13 Jbeta primers, the PCR was carried out. Sequencing was performed with immunoSEQ multiplex PCR; in TCRdb, only in-frame clones are kept and a portion is missing. The sample carries more than 95,000 clones, more than 75% recorded once. Sequencing was done on a sample of PBMCs. The source of these receptors is a woman between 40 and 50 years old in good health and CMV-seronegative.

This clone was picked up one time. The gene calls are TRBV19 and TRBJ1-2; D is uncertain. This CDR3 has 14 residues. The V and J ends lost 4 bases and 4 bases respectively, with 13 bases between them. Germline CDR1 is LNHDA and CDR2 is SQIVND (reference sequence). The CDR3 loop is CASSTPARRYGYTF. As DNA, the CDR3 is TGTGCCAGTAGTACCCCCGCGAGGCGCTATGGCTACACCTTC.

This chain connects TRBV7-9 to TRBJ1-1, with a possible D match to TRBD1 (5 bases). CDR3 length equals 14 residues. Trimming left V 3 bases short and J 6 bases short, with 14 bases between. In germline, CDR1 is SEHNR, CDR2 FQNEAQ (reference sequence). CDR3 protein: CASSFSGGTAEAFF. CDR3 in DNA: TGTGCCAGCAGCTTTTCGGGGGGAACGGCTGAAGCTTTCTTT.

The chain is built from TRBV4-2 and TRBJ1-2; 8 bases are a match to TRBD1. The length of the CDR3 is 15 residues. Germline CDR1 and CDR2: LGHNA and YNFKEQ. Trimming at V came to 1 base and at J to 3 bases, leaving 4 bases not matched to a gene. The CDR3 loop is CASSQGVTGDYGYTF. The CDR3 bases are TGTGCCAGCAGCCAAGGGGTGACAGGGGACTATGGCTACACCTTC.

The chain employs TRBV4-3 and TRBJ2-5; tentatively, D is TRBD1 (5 bases). The germline CDR1 and CDR2 sequences are LGHNA and YSLEER. The V and J ends lost 0 bases and 5 bases respectively, with 16 bases between them. The CDR3 covers 16 residues. CDR3 nucleotide sequence: TGCGCCAGCAGCCAAGAAAAGGGGATGGTGGGGGAGACCCAGTACTTC. This translates into CASSQEKGMVGETQYF.

The DNA for the CDR3 is TGTGCCAGCAGTTTACAGGGGGCTGTTGGAAACACCATATATTTT. Translated, it gives CASSLQGAVGNTIYF. The chain has TRBV27 and TRBJ1-3; 8 bases match TRBD1. With V trimmed by 2 bases and J by 3 bases, 3 bases remained unmatched. This CDR3 is 15 amino acids long. Germline V gives CDR1 MNHEY, CDR2 SMNVEV (reference sequence).